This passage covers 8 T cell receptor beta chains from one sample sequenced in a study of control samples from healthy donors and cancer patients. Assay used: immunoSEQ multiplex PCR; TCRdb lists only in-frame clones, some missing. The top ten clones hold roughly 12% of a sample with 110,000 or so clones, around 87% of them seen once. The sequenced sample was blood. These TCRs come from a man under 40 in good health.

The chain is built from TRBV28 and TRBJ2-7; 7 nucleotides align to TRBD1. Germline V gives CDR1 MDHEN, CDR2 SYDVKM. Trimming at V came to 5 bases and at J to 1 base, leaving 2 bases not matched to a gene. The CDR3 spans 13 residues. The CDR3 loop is CASSPGQSYEQYV. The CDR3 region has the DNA TGTGCCAGCAGTCCGGGACAGTCCTACGAGCAGTACGTC.

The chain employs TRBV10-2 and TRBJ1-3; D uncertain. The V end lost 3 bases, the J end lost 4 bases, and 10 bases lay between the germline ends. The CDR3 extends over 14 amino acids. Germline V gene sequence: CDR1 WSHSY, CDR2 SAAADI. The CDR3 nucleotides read TGCGCCAGCAGTGACGGGATCGGGGGAAACACCATATATTTT. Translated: CASSDGIGGNTIYF.

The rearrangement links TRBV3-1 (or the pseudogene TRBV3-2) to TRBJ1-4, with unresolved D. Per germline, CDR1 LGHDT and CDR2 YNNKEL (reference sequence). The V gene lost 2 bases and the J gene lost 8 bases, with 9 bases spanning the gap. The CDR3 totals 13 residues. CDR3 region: CASSQYPTEKLFF. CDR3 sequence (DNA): TGTGCCAGCAGCCAATACCCCACGGAAAAACTGTTTTTT.

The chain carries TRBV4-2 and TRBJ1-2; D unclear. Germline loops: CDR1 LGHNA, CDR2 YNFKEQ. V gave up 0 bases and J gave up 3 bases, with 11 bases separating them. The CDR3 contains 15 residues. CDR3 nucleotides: TGTGCCAGCAGCCAAGATCGGAGACCCCACTATGGCTACACCTTC. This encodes CASSQDRRPHYGYTF.

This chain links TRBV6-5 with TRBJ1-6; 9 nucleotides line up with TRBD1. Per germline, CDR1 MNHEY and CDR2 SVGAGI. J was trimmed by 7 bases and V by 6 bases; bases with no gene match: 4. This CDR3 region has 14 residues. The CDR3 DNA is TGTGCCAGCAGCCCCGGGACAGGGAATTCACCCCTCCACTTT. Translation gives CASSPGTGNSPLHF.

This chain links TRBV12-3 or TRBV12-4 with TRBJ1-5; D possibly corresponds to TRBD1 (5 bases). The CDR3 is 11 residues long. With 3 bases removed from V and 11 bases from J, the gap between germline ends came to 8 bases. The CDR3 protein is CASSLGGAQHF. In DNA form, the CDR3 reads TGTGCCAGCAGTTTGGGGGGAGCCCAGCATTTT.

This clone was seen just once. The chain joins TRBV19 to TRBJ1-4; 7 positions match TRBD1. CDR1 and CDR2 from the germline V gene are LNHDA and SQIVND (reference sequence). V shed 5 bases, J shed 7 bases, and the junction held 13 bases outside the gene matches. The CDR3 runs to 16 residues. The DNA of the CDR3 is TGTGCCAGTAGTTCGGGACAGCTATACTCCGGTGAAAAACTGTTTTTT. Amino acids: CASSSGQLYSGEKLFF. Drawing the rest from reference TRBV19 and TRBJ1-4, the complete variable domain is DGGITQSPKYLFRKEGQNVTLSCEQNLNHDAMYWYRQDPGQGLRLIYYSQIVNDFQKGDIAEGYSVSREKKESFPLTVTSAQKNPTAFYLCASSSGQLYSGEKLFFGSGTQLSVL.

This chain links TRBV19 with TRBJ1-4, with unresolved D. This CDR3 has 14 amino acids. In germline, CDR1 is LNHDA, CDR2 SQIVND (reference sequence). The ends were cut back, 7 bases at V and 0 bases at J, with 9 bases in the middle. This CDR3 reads CASTQETTNEKLFF. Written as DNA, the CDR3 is TGTGCCAGTACGCAAGAAACAACTAATGAAAAACTGTTTTTT.